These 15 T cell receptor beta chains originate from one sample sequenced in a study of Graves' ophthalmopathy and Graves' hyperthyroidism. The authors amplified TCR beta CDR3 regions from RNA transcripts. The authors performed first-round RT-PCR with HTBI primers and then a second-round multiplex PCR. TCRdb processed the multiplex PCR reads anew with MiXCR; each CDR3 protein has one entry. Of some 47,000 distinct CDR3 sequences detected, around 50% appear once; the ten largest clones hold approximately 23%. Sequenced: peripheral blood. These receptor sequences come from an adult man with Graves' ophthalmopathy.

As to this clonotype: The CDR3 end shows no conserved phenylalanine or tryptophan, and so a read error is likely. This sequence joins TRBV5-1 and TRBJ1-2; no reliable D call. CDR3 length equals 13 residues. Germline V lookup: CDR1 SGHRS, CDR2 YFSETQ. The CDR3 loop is CASSPLANCGYTS. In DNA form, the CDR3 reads TGCGCCAGCAGCCCCTTGGCTAACTGTGGCTACACCTCC.

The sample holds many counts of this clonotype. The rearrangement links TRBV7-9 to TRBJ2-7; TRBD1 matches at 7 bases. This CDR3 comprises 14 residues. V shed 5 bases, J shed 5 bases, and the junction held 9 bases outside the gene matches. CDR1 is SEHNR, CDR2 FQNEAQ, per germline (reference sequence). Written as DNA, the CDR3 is TGTGCCAGCAGCCTAGGAGACAGGGTCGACGAGCAGTACTTC. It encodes CASSLGDRVDEQYF.

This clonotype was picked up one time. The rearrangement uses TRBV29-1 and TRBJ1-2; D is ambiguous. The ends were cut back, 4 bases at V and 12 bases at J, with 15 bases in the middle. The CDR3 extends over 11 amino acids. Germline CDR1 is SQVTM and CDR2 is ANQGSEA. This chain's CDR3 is CSVGLDQTHTF. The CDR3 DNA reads TGCAGCGTTGGACTGGATCAAACCCACACCTTC.

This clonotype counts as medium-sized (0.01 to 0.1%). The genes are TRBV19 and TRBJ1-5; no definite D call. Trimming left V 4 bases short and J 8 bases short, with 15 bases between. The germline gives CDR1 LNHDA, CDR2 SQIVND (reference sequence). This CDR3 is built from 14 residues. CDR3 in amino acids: CASSRASAREPQHF. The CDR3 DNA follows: TGTGCCAGTAGTAGGGCCAGCGCACGTGAGCCCCAGCATTTT.

The CDR3 here is CSADSGRIEDTQYF. The CDR3 region has the DNA TGCAGTGCCGATAGCGGGAGGATTGAAGATACGCAGTATTTT. The chain recombines TRBV20-1 with TRBJ2-3; TRBD2 aligns across 10 bases. Germline trimming cut 6 bases from V and 5 bases from J; bases unmatched to any gene: 8. In germline, CDR1 is DFQATT, CDR2 SNEGSKA (reference sequence). The CDR3 contains 14 residues.

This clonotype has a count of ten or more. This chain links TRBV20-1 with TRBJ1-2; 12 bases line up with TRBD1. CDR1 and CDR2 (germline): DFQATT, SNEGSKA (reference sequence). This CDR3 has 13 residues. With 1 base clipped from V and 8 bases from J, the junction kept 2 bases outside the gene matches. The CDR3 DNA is TGCAGTGCTAGAGTAGGGACAGGGGGCGGCTACACCTTC. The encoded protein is CSARVGTGGGYTF.

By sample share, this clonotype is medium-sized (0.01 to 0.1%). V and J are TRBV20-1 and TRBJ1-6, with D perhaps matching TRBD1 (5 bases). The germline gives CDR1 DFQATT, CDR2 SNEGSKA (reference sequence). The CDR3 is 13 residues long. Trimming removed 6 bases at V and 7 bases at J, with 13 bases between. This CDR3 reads CSAAGGNNSPLHF. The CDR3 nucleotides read TGCAGTGCAGCCGGGGGGAACAATTCACCCCTCCACTTT.

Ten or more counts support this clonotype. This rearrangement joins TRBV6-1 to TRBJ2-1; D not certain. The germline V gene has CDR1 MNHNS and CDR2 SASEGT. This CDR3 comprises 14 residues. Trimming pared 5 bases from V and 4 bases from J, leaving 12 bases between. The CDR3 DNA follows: TGTGCCAGCAGTACTACTGGACGTTACAATGAGCAGTTCTTC. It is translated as CASSTTGRYNEQFF.

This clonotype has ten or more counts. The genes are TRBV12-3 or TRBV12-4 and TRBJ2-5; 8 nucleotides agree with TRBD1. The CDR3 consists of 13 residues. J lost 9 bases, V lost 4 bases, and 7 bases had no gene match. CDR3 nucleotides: TGTGCCAGCAGTTCTGAAGAGACAGGGGCCCAGTACTTC. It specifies CASSSEETGAQYF.

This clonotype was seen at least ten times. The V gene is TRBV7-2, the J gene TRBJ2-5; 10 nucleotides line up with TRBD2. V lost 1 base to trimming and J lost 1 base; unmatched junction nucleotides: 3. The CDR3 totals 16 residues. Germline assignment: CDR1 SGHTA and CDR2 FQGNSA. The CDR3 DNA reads TGTGCCAGCAGCTTAGGGAGCGGGAGGGTCCAAGAGACCCAGTACTTC. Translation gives CASSLGSGRVQETQYF. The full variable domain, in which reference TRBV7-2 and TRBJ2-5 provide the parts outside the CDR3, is GAGVSQSPSNKVTEKGKDVELRCDPISGHTALYWYRQSLGQGLEFLIYFQGNSAPDKSGLPSDRFSAERTGGSVSTLTIQRTQQEDSAVYLCASSLGSGRVQETQYFGPGTRLLVL.

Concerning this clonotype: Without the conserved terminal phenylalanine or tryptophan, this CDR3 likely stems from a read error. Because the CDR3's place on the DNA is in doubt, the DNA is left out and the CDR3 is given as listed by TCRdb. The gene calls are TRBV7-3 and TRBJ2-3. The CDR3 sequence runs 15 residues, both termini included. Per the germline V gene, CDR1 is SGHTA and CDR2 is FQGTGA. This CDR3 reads CASSLAGLTTDTLYS.

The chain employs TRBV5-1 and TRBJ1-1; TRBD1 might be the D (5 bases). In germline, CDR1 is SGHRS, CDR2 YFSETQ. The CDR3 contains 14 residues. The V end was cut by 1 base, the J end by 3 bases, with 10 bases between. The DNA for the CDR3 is TGCGCCAGCAGCTTGACAGGCACGGACACTGAAGCTTTCTTT. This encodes CASSLTGTDTEAFF.

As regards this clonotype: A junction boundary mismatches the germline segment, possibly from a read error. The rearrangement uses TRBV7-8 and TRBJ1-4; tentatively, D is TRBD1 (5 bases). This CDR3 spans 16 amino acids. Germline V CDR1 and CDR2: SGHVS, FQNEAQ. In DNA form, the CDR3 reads TGTGCCAGCAGCTCCTATAGGGGCCAGTTAAATGAGAAACTGTTTTTT. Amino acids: CASSSYRGQLNEKLFF.

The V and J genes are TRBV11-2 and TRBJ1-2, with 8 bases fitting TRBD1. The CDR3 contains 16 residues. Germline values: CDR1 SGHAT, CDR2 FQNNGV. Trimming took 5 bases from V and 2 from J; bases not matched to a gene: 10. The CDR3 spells CASSGRQGIRNYGYTF. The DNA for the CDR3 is TGTGCCAGCAGCGGAAGACAGGGGATTAGAAACTATGGCTACACCTTC.

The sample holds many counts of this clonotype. The CDR3 sequence is CASSFPLRTSGSAGELFF. CDR3 DNA: TGCGCCAGCAGCTTTCCCCTAAGGACTAGCGGGAGTGCCGGGGAGCTGTTTTTT. This chain joins TRBV5-1 and TRBJ2-2, with 13 bases that match TRBD2. With V trimmed by 2 bases and J by 6 bases, 10 bases remained unmatched. Germline V gene data show CDR1 as SGHRS and CDR2 as YFSETQ. This CDR3 is built from 18 residues.